The 21 T cell receptor beta chains presented below share a single source sample, sequenced in a study of long-term antiretroviral therapy in people with HIV. Assay version v3.0 of immunoSEQ was used, and it was run at survey level. Assay: immunoSEQ multiplex PCR; the TCRdb copy retains only in-frame clones and omits some. The data show about 22,000 clones, with about 80% seen just once and about 4.6% held by the top ten. The sequencing used unsorted PBMCs, collected almost 6 years after starting antiretroviral therapy. These receptors were taken from a man in his thirties or forties with HIV.

This chain connects TRBV20-1 to TRBJ2-1, with D perhaps matching TRBD2 (5 bases). CDR1 and CDR2 (germline): DFQATT, SNEGSKA (reference sequence). CDR3 length equals 11 residues. V lost 1 base, J lost 11 bases, and 9 bases lay in between. Written as DNA, the CDR3 is TGCAGTGCTAGAGTCGGGATACAGCAGTTCTTC. Translated, it gives CSARVGIQQFF.

The chain has TRBV7-9 and TRBJ2-7; a weak D match, TRBD1 (6 bases). Germline CDR1 reads SEHNR; CDR2 reads FQNEAQ (reference sequence). V lost 8 bases, J lost 2 bases, and 16 bases lay in between. The CDR3 contains 14 residues. For the CDR3, the DNA is TGTGCCAGCGGGCTTGGTTCAGGGGCCTACGAGCAGTACTTC. Its protein product is CASGLGSGAYEQYF.

This chain links TRBV19 with TRBJ1-2; D is unresolved. The germline V gene encodes CDR1 LNHDA and CDR2 SQIVND (reference sequence). The V and J ends lost 5 bases and 3 bases respectively, with 10 bases between them. CDR3 size: 13 residues. The CDR3 DNA sequence: TGTGCCAGTAGTCCAGCCGGGGACTATGGCTACACCTTC. Translation gives CASSPAGDYGYTF. The full variable domain, its missing parts supplied by reference TRBV19 and TRBJ1-2, is DGGITQSPKYLFRKEGQNVTLSCEQNLNHDAMYWYRQDPGQGLRLIYYSQIVNDFQKGDIAEGYSVSREKKESFPLTVTSAQKNPTAFYLCASSPAGDYGYTFGSGTRLTVV.

The table lists this clone with a few counts. J is TRBJ2-1 and V is TRBV7-9; D is unresolved. CDR1 and CDR2 (germline): SEHNR, FQNEAQ (reference sequence). The CDR3 is made up of 12 amino acids. V was trimmed by 1 base and J by 6 bases, leaving 4 bases between them. This chain's CDR3 is CASSLGVNEQFF. Here the CDR3 DNA reads TGTGCCAGCAGCTTAGGGGTCAATGAGCAGTTCTTC.

V and J are TRBV19 and TRBJ2-5; 10 bases are a match to TRBD2. This CDR3 has 16 residues. Germline loops: CDR1 LNHDA, CDR2 SQIVND (reference sequence). Losses at the gene ends were 6 bases for V and 1 base for J; bases not matched to a gene: 8. CDR3 sequence (DNA): TGTGCCAGTAGCGGGGGGGCTAGCGGGAGCCAAGAGACCCAGTACTTC. This gives the protein CASSGGASGSQETQYF.

This sequence joins TRBV4-2 and TRBJ2-3, with 7 bases matching TRBD1. The V gene end was trimmed by 4 bases and the J gene end by 0 bases; junction bases not matched to a gene: 1. The CDR3 loop spans 14 amino acids. CDR1 is LGHNA and CDR2 is YNFKEQ in the germline V gene. As DNA, the CDR3 is TGTGCCAGCAGCCGGGACAGAAGCACAGATACGCAGTATTTT. Amino acids: CASSRDRSTDTQYF.

V gene TRBV29-1 combines with J gene TRBJ1-1, with 7 bases that match TRBD1. V shed 7 bases, J shed 0 bases, and the junction held 5 bases outside the gene matches. Germline V gene data show CDR1 as SQVTM and CDR2 as ANQGSEA. The CDR3 runs to 13 residues. DNA for the CDR3: TGCAGCGCCCACAGGGGTATGAACACTGAAGCTTTCTTT. It encodes CSAHRGMNTEAFF. The whole variable domain, remainder taken from reference TRBV29-1 and TRBJ1-1, is SAVISQKPSRDICQRGTSLTIQCQVDSQVTMMFWYRQQPGQSLTLIATANQGSEATYESGFVIDKFPISRPNLTFSTLTVSNMSPEDSSIYLCSAHRGMNTEAFFGQGTRLTVV.

CDR3 sequence (DNA): TGCGCCAGCAGCTGGGACGGTGCCTACGAGCAGTACTTC. It encodes CASSWDGAYEQYF. The rearrangement uses TRBV5-1 and TRBJ2-7; D is tentatively TRBD1 or TRBD2 (5 bases each). There are 13 residues in the CDR3. Trimming shortened V by 3 bases and J by 2 bases, and 9 bases separated the two germline ends. The V gene's germline CDR1 is SGHRS and CDR2 YFSETQ.

The rearrangement uses TRBV19 and TRBJ1-2; TRBD1 might be the D (6 bases). Germline CDR1 and CDR2: LNHDA and SQIVND (reference sequence). The CDR3 is 16 residues long. V was pared by 3 bases and J by 0 bases, with 14 bases between. The CDR3 loop reads CASSIRQDYTNYGYTF. As DNA, the CDR3 is TGTGCCAGTAGTATCAGACAGGATTACACTAACTATGGCTACACCTTC.

This clone was found once. V usage is TRBV19 and J usage is TRBJ2-1, with D perhaps assigned TRBD1 or TRBD2 (5 bases each). CDR3 length: 13 residues. Germline values: CDR1 LNHDA, CDR2 SQIVND (reference sequence). Trimming pared 6 bases from V and 8 bases from J, leaving 14 bases between. The CDR3 loop is CASSQGRRDEQFF. DNA for the CDR3: TGTGCCAGTAGCCAGGGACGTCGAGATGAGCAGTTCTTC.

The chain employs TRBV27 and TRBJ1-1; D gene ambiguous. Germline lookup yields CDR1 MNHEY and CDR2 SMNVEV (reference sequence). Trimming took off 2 bases at V and 5 bases at J, with 18 bases between the two ends. The length of the CDR3 is 16 residues. CDR3 protein: CASSLNRASALTEAFF. The CDR3 DNA reads TGTGCCAGCAGTTTAAATCGGGCGTCCGCGTTGACTGAAGCTTTCTTT.

This clone showed up just once. This chain links TRBV19 with TRBJ2-1, with D perhaps TRBD1 or TRBD2 (6 bases each). This CDR3 spans 12 amino acids. CDR1 is LNHDA and CDR2 is SQIVND in the germline V gene (reference sequence). Trimming took off 7 bases at V and 7 bases at J, with 11 bases between the two ends. CDR3 nucleotide sequence: TGTGCCAGTAAGACGGGGGCTAATGAGCAGTTCTTC. It encodes CASKTGANEQFF.

The rearrangement joins TRBV29-1 to TRBJ2-1, with unresolved D. The CDR3 is made up of 13 amino acids. V was clipped by 1 base and J by 1 base, with 5 bases between them. The germline gives CDR1 SQVTM, CDR2 ANQGSEA. CDR3 region: CSVEVSSYNEQFF. Written as DNA, the CDR3 is TGCAGCGTTGAAGTTTCTTCCTACAATGAGCAGTTCTTC.

This rearrangement joins TRBV5-7 to TRBJ2-3, with TRBD2 matching over 10 bases. TRBV5-7 is treated as an ORF (open reading frame) with a function not yet certain. The CDR3 is 18 residues long. V was clipped by 1 base and J by 0 bases; unmatched bases: 8. The CDR3 sequence is CASSLSLAGVPSTDTQYF. CDR3 nucleotides: TGTGCCAGCAGCTTGTCTCTAGCGGGAGTCCCAAGCACAGATACGCAGTATTTT.

This chain connects TRBV5-4 to TRBJ2-3; D is perhaps TRBD2 (5 bases). The CDR3 extends over 15 amino acids. The V and J ends lost 2 bases and 0 bases respectively, with 10 bases between them. Germline V gene lookup returns CDR1 SGHNT and CDR2 YYREEE (reference sequence). The CDR3 nucleotides read TGTGCCAGCAGCTTCGGACGGGGAAGCACAGATACGCAGTATTTT. Residues: CASSFGRGSTDTQYF.

The CDR3 loop reads CASSELLGEGTEAFF. In nucleotides, the CDR3 is TGTGCCAGCAGTGAGCTGTTGGGGGAGGGCACTGAAGCTTTCTTT. The chain employs TRBV6-1 and TRBJ1-1, with D maybe TRBD1 (5 bases). The germline CDR1 and CDR2 sequences are MNHNS and SASEGT. V was shortened by 3 bases and J by 4 bases, with 15 bases between the two germline ends. The CDR3 extends over 15 amino acids.

This rearrangement joins TRBV5-1 to TRBJ2-1, with D perhaps assigned TRBD1 or TRBD2 (5 bases each). The germline gives CDR1 SGHRS, CDR2 YFSETQ. The CDR3 length is 14 residues. V was trimmed by 0 bases and J by 10 bases, leaving 14 bases between them. The CDR3 DNA sequence: TGCGCCAGCAGCTTGGAGGTGCAGGGAGCAGAGCAGTTCTTC. It encodes CASSLEVQGAEQFF.

This rearrangement joins TRBV9 to TRBJ2-3; 7 bases map to TRBD1. With 3 bases clipped from V and 3 bases from J, the junction kept 7 bases outside the gene matches. CDR3 size: 15 residues. Germline loops: CDR1 SGDLS, CDR2 YYNGEE. The CDR3 is CASSAYRGGTDTQYF. The CDR3 nucleotides are TGTGCCAGCAGCGCCTACAGGGGTGGGACAGATACGCAGTATTTT.

The CDR3 coding sequence is TGTGCCAGCAGGGGCCCCCGGGGAGGGGCTGGAAACACCATATATTTT. This gives the protein CASRGPRGGAGNTIYF. The chain employs TRBV28 and TRBJ1-3, with D possibly TRBD1 on 5 matching bases. CDR1 MDHEN and CDR2 SYDVKM come from the germline V gene. CDR3 length: 16 amino acids. Trimming shortened V by 6 bases and J by 2 bases, and 17 bases separated the two germline ends. The variable domain in full, with the rest retrieved from reference TRBV28 and TRBJ1-3, is DVKVTQSSRYLVKRTGEKVFLECVQDMDHENMFWYRQDPGLGLRLIYFSYDVKMKEKGDIPEGYSVSREKKERFSLILESASTNQTSMYLCASRGPRGGAGNTIYFGEGSWLTVV.

The V call is TRBV4-3, the J call TRBJ1-1, with D tentatively TRBD1 (6 bases). CDR1 is LGHNA, CDR2 YSLEER, per germline. V was pared by 4 bases and J by 0 bases, with 30 bases between. The CDR3 loop spans 21 amino acids. CDR3 sequence reads: CASSLKDLADSSFQMNTEAFF. CDR3 nucleotide sequence: TGCGCCAGCAGCCTTAAAGACCTAGCGGACAGTAGCTTCCAAATGAACACTGAAGCTTTCTTT.

By frequency in the sample, this clone is medium-sized (0.01 to 0.1%). The junction shows a germline mismatch at one end, possibly a read error. V is TRBV9 and J is TRBJ2-5; D not resolved. Germline V lookup: CDR1 SGDLS, CDR2 YYNGEE. This CDR3 has 14 residues. CDR3 loop: CASSLSSEQVTQYF. In DNA, the CDR3 is TGTGCCAGCAGCCTATCGAGCGAACAAGTGACCCAGTACTTC.